This TCR beta chain derives from a study of human T cells and chemical hapten exposure. Study details: Application of 0.01% DPC to the upper back was done by patch test, with a reading at 6 days. Overall study results and limits: The study found expanded TCRs formed significantly more large CDR3 similarity clusters than controls.

From the RACE reads, TCRdb called clonotypes with MiXCR, one entry per CDR3 protein. Altogether some 180,000 distinct CDR3 sequences are present, under 30% being singletons, with the ten largest covering 2.5%. Trimming cost V 5 bases and J 5 bases, with 10 bases left between them. CDR3 size: 12 residues. Germline values: CDR1 SEHNR, CDR2 FQNEAQ (reference sequence). For this clonotype: Its antigen is currently unknown. A much larger clone sits a single nucleotide away, making a read error possible.

The sample's time point: patch test 3, about 24 weeks after DPC sensitization. Documented treatment: therapeutic diphenylcyclopropenone sensitization with weekly scalp DPC. Ahead of each patch test application, blood was drawn. The donor pool consisted of alopecia patients aged 18 to 70 years, considered suitable for DPC. V and J are TRBV7-9 and TRBJ2-7; D possibly corresponds to TRBD1 (6 bases). Specimen: whole blood, collected in connection with sensitization to the hapten diphenylcyclopropenone (DPC). The sequence was obtained from a woman in her 40s with alopecia areata. Some clones in this sample may be carry-over from other donors' samples. The CDR3 region has the DNA TGTGCCAGCAGCCCACAGGGCGACGAGCAGTACTTC. Residues: CASSPQGDEQYF.